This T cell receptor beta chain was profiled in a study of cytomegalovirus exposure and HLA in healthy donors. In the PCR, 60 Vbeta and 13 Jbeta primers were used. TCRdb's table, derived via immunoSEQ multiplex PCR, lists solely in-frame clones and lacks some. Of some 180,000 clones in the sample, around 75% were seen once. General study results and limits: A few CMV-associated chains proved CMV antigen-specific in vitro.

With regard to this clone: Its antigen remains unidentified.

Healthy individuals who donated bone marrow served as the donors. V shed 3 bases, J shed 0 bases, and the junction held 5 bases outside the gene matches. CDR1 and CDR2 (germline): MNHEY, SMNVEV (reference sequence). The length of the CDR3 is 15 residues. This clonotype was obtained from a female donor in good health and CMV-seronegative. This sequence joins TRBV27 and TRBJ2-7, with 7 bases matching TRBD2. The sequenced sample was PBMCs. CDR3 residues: CASSFGGTNSYEQYF. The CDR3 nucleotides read TGTGCCAGCAGTTTCGGCGGGACTAACTCCTACGAGCAGTACTTC.